The clone carrying this T cell receptor beta chain was seen a handful of times. What it binds is unknown. CDR1 MNHNY and CDR2 SVGAGI come from the germline V gene (reference sequence). This CDR3 comprises 16 residues. Trimming left V 0 bases short and J 2 bases short, with 11 bases between. This entry is derived from a study of cytomegalovirus exposure and HLA in healthy donors. Study findings and constraints: Owing to their indistinguishability, certain V segments, notably TRBV6-2 and TRBV6-3, were excluded. TCR beta V- and J-gene trimming was later associated with a missense DCLRE1C variant. As was reported, the classifier diagnosed cytomegalovirus status with high specificity and sensitivity.

The PCR was carried out with 60 Vbeta primers and 13 Jbeta primers. Sequencing used immunoSEQ multiplex PCR; TCRdb keeps in-frame clones, though not all of them. The repertoire holds about 170,000 clones, with about 59% as singletons. The chain uses TRBV6-6 and TRBJ1-5; D uncertain. This TCR was recovered from a middle-aged man in good health and CMV-seronegative. Sequenced: PBMCs. CDR3 coding DNA: TGTGCCAGCAGTTACTCGAGGAGGGTTGGCAATCAGCCCCAGCATTTT. Translated: CASSYSRRVGNQPQHF.